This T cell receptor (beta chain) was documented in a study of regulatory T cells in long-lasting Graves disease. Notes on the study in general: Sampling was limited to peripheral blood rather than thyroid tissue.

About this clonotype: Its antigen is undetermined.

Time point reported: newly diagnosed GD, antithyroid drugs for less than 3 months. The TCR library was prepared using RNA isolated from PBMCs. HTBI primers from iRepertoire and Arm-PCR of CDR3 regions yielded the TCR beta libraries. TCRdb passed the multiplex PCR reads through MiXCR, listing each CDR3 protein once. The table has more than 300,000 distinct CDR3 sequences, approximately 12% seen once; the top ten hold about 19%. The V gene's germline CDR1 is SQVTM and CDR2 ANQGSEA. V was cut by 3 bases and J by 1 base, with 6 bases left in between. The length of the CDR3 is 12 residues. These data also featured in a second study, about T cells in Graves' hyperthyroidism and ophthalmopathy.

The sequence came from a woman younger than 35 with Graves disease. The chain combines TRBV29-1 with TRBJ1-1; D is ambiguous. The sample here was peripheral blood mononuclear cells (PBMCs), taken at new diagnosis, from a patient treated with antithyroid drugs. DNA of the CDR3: TGCAGCGTTGACACTGAGAACACTGAAGCTTTCTTT. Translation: CSVDTENTEAFF. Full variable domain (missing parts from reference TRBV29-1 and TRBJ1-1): SAVISQKPSRDICQRGTSLTIQCQVDSQVTMMFWYRQQPGQSLTLIATANQGSEATYESGFVIDKFPISRPNLTFSTLTVSNMSPEDSSIYLCSVDTENTEAFFGQGTRLTVV.